The clone carrying this T cell receptor (beta chain) occurred many times. The sample originates from a study of T-cell memory formation after mild COVID-19. TCRdb itself ran the 5' RACE reads through MiXCR, one entry per CDR3 protein. This sample has roughly 190,000 distinct CDR3 sequences, with around 16% found just once. Germline V gene lookup returns CDR1 SGHRS and CDR2 YFSETQ. V gave up 0 bases and J gave up 0 bases, with 10 bases separating them. This CDR3 is built from 16 residues. The source of this sequence is an adult woman who had mild COVID-19 (a few samples of this study predate the infection). Cell type and time point are not known. The source material was PBMCs or a T cell subset sorted from them (not recorded which). V usage is TRBV5-1 and J usage is TRBJ2-1, with D tentatively TRBD1 (6 bases). CDR3 in DNA: TGCGCCAGCAGCTTGGGCGGACAGAGCTCCTACAATGAGCAGTTCTTC. Protein product: CASSLGGQSSYNEQFF.